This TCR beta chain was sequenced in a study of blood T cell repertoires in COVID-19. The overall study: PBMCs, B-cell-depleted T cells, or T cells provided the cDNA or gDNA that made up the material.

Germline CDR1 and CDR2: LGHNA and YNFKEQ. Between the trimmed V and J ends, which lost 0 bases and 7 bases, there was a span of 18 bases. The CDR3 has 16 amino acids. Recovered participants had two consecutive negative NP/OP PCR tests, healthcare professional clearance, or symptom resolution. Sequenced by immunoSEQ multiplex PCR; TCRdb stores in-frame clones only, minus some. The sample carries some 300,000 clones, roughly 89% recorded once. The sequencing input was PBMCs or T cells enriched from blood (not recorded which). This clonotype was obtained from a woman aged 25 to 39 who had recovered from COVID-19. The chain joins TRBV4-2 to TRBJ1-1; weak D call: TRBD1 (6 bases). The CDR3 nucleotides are TGTGCCAGCAGCCAAGACAACAGGGCTGGATCTCGTGAAGCTTTCTTT. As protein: CASSQDNRAGSREAFF.